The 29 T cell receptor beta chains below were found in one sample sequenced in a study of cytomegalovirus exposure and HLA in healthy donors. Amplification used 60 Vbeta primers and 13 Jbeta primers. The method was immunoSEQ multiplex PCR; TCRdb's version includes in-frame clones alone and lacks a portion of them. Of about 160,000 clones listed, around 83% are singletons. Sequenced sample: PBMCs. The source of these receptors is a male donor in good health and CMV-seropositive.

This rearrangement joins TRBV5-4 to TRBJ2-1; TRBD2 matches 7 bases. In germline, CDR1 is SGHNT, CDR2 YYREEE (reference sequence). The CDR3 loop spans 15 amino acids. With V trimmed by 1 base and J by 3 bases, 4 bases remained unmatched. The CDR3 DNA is TGTGCCAGCAGCTTGTCGAGCGGGAACTACAATGAGCAGTTCTTC. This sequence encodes CASSLSSGNYNEQFF.

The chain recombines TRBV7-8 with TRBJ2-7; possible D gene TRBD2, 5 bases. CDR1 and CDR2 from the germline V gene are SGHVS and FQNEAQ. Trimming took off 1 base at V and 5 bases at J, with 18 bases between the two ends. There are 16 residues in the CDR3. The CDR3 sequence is CASSLVVRAVRHEQYF. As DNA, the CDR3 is TGTGCCAGCAGCTTAGTGGTGAGGGCAGTAAGGCACGAGCAGTACTTC.

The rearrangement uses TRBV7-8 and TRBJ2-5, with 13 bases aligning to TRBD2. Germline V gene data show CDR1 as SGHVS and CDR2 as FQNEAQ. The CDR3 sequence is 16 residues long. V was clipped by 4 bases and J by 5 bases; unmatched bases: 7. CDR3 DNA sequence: TGTGCCAGCAGCTCTACTAGCGGGAGGGCCATTGAGACCCAGTACTTC. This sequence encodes CASSSTSGRAIETQYF.

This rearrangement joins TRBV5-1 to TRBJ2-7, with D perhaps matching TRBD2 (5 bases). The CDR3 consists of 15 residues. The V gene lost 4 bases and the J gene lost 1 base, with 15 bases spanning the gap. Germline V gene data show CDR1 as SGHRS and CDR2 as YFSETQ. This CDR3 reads CASSPSRLYSYEQYF. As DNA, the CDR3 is TGCGCCAGCAGCCCTAGCAGGTTGTATTCCTACGAGCAGTACTTC.

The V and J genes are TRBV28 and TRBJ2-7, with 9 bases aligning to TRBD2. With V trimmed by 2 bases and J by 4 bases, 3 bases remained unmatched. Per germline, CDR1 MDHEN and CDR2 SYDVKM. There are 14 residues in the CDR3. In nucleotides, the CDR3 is TGTGCCAGCAGTTTACTAGCGGGATCATACGAGCAGTACTTC. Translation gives CASSLLAGSYEQYF.

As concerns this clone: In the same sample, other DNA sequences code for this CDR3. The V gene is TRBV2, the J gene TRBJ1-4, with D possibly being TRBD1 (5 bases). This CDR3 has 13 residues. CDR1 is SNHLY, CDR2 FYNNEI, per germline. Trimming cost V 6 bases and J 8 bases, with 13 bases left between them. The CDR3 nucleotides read TGTGCCAGCAGCGGGACCGGGGGAGAAAAACTGTTTTTT. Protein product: CASSGTGGEKLFF.

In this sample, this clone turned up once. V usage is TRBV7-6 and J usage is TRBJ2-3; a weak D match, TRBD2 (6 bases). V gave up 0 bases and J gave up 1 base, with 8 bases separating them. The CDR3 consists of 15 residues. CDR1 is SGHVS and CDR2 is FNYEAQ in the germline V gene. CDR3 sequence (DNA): TGTGCCAGCAGCTTAGCGCGACTAGGCACAGATACGCAGTATTTT. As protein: CASSLARLGTDTQYF. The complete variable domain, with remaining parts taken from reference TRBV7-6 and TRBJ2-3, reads GAGVSQSPRYKVTKRGQDVALRCDPISGHVSLYWYRQALGQGPEFLTYFNYEAQQDKSGLPNDRFSAERPEGSISTLTIQRTEQRDSAMYRCASSLARLGTDTQYFGPGTRLTVL.

The CDR3 reads CASSLPSDRNTEAFF. The CDR3 DNA reads as TGTGCCAGCAGCCTCCCGAGCGACAGAAACACTGAAGCTTTCTTT. This chain joins TRBV6-1 and TRBJ1-1, with D possibly matching TRBD1 (5 bases). Germline V CDR1 and CDR2: MNHNS, SASEGT. The ends were cut back, 6 bases at V and 2 bases at J, with 16 bases in the middle. This CDR3 comprises 15 residues.

The CDR3 reads CASSEGSNQPQHF. The CDR3 nucleotides read TGTGCCAGCTCAGAGGGTAGCAATCAGCCCCAGCATTTT. The chain joins TRBV18 to TRBJ1-5; D ambiguous. The V and J ends lost 5 bases and 0 bases respectively, with 5 bases between them. Germline-derived CDR1 and CDR2 are KGHSH and LQKENI. The CDR3 sequence is 13 residues long. The full variable domain, with the rest looked up from reference TRBV18 and TRBJ1-5, is NAGVMQNPRHLVRRRGQEARLRCSPMKGHSHVYWYRQLPEEGLKFMVYLQKENIIDESGMPKERFSAEFPKEGPSILRIQQVVRGDSAAYFCASSEGSNQPQHFGDGTRLSIL.

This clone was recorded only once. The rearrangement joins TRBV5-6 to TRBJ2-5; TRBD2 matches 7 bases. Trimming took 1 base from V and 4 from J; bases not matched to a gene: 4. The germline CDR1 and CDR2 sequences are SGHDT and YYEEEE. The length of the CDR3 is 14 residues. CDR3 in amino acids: CASSLLGRGETQYF. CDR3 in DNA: TGTGCCAGCAGCTTGCTTGGGAGGGGAGAGACCCAGTACTTC.

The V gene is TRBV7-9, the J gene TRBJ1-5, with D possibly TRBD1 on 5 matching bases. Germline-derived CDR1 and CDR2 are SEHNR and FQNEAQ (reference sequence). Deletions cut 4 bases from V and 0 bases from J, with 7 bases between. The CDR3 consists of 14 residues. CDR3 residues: CASSSQGSNQPQHF. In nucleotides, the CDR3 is TGTGCCAGCAGCTCGCAGGGTAGCAATCAGCCCCAGCATTTT.

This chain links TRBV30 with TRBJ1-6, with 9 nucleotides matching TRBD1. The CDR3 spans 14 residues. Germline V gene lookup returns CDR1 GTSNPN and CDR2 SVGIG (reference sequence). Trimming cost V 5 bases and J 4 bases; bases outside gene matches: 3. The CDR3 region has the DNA TGTGCCTGGGGACAGGGGAATTATAATTCACCCCTCCACTTT. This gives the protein CAWGQGNYNSPLHF.

The CDR3, as DNA: TGTGCCTGGAGTGTACATAGGGGGACCCTCAATCAGCCCCAGCATTTT. This sequence encodes CAWSVHRGTLNQPQHF. This rearrangement joins TRBV30 to TRBJ1-5, with D possibly matching TRBD1 (6 bases). Between the trimmed V and J ends, which lost 0 bases and 3 bases, there was a span of 15 bases. Germline values: CDR1 GTSNPN, CDR2 SVGIG (reference sequence). This CDR3 comprises 16 residues. Full variable domain (rest looked up from reference TRBV30 and TRBJ1-5): SQTIHQWPATLVQPVGSPLSLECTVEGTSNPNLYWYRQAAGRGLQLLFYSVGIGQISSEVPQNLSASRPQDRQFILSSKKLLLSDSGFYLCAWSVHRGTLNQPQHFGDGTRLSIL.

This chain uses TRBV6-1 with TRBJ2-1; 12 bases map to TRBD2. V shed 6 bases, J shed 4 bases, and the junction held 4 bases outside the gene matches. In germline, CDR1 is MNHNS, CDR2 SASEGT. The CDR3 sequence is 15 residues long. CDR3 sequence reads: CASSPGLAGYNEQFF. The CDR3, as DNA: TGTGCCAGCAGCCCTGGACTAGCGGGGTACAATGAGCAGTTCTTC.

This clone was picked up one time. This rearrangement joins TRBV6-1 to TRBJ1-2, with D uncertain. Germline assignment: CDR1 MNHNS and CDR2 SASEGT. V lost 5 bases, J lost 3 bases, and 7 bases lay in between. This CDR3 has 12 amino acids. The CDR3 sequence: CASSPSDYGYTF. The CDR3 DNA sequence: TGTGCCAGCAGTCCTTCGGACTATGGCTACACCTTC.

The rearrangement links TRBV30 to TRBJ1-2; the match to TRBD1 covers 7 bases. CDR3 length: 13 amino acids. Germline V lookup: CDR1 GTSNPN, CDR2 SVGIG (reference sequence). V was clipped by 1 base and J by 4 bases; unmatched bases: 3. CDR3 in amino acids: CAWSEGGGYGYTF. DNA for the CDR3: TGTGCCTGGAGTGAAGGGGGCGGCTATGGCTACACCTTC.

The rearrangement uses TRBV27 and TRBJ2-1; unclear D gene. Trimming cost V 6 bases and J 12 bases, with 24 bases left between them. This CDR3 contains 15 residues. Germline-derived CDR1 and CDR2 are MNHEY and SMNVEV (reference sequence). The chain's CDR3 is CASSRPAHGSEVQFF. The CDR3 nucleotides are TGTGCCAGCAGCCGACCGGCCCACGGGTCCGAGGTGCAGTTCTTC.

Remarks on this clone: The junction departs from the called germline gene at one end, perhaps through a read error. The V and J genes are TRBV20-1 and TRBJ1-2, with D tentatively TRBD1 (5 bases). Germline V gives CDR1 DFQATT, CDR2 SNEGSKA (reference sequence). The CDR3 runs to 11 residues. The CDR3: CSVQATYRYTF. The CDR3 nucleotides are TGCAGTGTACAGGCGACCTATCGCTACACCTTC.

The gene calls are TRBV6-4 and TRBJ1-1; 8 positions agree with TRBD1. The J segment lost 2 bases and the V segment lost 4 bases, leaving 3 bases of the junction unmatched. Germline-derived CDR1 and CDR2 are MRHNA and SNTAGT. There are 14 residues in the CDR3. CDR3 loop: CASSADRGNTEAFF. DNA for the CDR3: TGTGCCAGCAGTGCCGACAGGGGTAACACTGAAGCTTTCTTT.

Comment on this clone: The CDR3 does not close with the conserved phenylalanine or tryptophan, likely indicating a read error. The CDR3 region is CATSGQFSYEQYL. The CDR3, as DNA: TGTGCCACCAGCGGACAGTTCTCCTACGAGCAGTACCTC. The rearrangement links TRBV15 to TRBJ2-7; TRBD1 is a possible D gene (6 bases). Between the trimmed V and J ends, which lost 5 bases and 0 bases, there was a span of 8 bases. CDR3 size: 13 residues. In germline, CDR1 is LNHNV, CDR2 YYDKDF (reference sequence).

The CDR3 loop reads CASTSSGGDIQYF. The CDR3 nucleotides are TGTGCCAGCACCAGCAGTGGGGGGGACATTCAGTACTTC. This sequence joins TRBV28 and TRBJ2-4; 7 bases are a match to TRBD2. Per germline, CDR1 MDHEN and CDR2 SYDVKM. V was pared by 7 bases and J by 8 bases, with 8 bases of the junction left unmatched. The CDR3 spans 13 residues.

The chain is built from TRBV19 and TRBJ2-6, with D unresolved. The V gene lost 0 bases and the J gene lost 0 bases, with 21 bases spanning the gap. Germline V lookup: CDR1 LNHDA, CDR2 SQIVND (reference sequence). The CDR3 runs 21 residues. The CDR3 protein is CASSIDGPGTQVNSGANVLTF. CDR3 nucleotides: TGTGCCAGTAGTATAGACGGCCCCGGCACTCAGGTCAACTCTGGGGCCAACGTCCTGACTTTC. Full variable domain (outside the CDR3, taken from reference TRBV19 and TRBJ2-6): DGGITQSPKYLFRKEGQNVTLSCEQNLNHDAMYWYRQDPGQGLRLIYYSQIVNDFQKGDIAEGYSVSREKKESFPLTVTSAQKNPTAFYLCASSIDGPGTQVNSGANVLTFGAGSRLTVL.

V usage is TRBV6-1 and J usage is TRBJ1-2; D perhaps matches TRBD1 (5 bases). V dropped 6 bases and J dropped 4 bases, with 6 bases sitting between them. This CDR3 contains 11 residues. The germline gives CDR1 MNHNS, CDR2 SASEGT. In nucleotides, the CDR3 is TGTGCCAGCAGCCAGGGCTATGGCTACACCTTC. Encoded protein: CASSQGYGYTF.

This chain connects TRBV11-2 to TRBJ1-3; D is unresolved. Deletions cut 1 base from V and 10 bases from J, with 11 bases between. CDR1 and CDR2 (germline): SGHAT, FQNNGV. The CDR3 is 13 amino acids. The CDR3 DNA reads TGTGCCAGCAGCTTAGGAGAGGGCATGACCATATATTTT. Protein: CASSLGEGMTIYF.

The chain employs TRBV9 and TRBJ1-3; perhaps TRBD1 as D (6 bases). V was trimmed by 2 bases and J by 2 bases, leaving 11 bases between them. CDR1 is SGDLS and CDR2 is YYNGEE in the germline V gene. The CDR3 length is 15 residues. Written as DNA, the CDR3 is TGTGCCAGCAGCGTTGGGCAGGGGACTGGAAACACCATATATTTT. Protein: CASSVGQGTGNTIYF.

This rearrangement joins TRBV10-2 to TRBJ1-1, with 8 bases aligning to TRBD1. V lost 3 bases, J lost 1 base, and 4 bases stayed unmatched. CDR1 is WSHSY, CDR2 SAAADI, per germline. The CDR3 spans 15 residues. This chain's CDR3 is CASSDSDRGNTEAFF. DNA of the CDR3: TGCGCCAGCAGTGATTCAGACAGGGGGAACACTGAAGCTTTCTTT.

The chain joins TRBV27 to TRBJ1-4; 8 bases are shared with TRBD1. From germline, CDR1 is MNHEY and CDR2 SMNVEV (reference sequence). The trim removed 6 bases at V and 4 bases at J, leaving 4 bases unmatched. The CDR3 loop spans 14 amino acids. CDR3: CASSNRGGNEKLFF. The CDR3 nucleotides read TGTGCCAGCAGCAACAGGGGGGGTAATGAAAAACTGTTTTTT.

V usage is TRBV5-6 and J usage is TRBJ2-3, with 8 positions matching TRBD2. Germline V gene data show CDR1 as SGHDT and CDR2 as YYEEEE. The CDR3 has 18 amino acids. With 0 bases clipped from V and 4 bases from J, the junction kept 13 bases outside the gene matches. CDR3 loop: CASSLAGVGRGDSDTQYF. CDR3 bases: TGTGCCAGCAGCTTGGCCGGCGTGGGGCGGGGGGATTCAGATACGCAGTATTTT.

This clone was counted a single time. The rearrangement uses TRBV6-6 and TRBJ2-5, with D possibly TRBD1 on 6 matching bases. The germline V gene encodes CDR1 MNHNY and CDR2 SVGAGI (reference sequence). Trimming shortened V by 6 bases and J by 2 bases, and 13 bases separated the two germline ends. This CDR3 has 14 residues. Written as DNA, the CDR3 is TGTGCCAGCAGCCCGGGGACATATCAAGAGACCCAGTACTTC. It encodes CASSPGTYQETQYF.